This paragraph covers one T cell receptor (beta chain) sequence. The entry originates in a study of CD8 T cells in Susac syndrome. The CDR3 totals 14 residues. Trimming cost V 2 bases and J 4 bases, with 12 bases left between them. The V gene's germline CDR1 is SGHNT and CDR2 YYREEE (reference sequence). A quantity of 0.5 to 1 ug RNA underwent reverse transcription using random hexamers. The CDR3 of TCR beta was amplified by immunoSEQ multiplex PCR across 54 Vbeta and 13 Jbeta. TCRdb reprocessed the immunoSEQ multiplex PCR reads via MiXCR and lists one record per CDR3 protein. In the table there are about 90,000 distinct CDR3 sequences, around 93% of which are singletons.

The sample was CD8+ T cells from PBMCs. The source is a human donor in good health. This chain links TRBV5-4 with TRBJ1-1; TRBD1 is a possible D gene (6 bases). This CDR3 is CASSLDRPGTEAFF. CDR3 nucleotides: TGTGCCAGCAGCTTAGACAGGCCCGGCACTGAAGCTTTCTTT.